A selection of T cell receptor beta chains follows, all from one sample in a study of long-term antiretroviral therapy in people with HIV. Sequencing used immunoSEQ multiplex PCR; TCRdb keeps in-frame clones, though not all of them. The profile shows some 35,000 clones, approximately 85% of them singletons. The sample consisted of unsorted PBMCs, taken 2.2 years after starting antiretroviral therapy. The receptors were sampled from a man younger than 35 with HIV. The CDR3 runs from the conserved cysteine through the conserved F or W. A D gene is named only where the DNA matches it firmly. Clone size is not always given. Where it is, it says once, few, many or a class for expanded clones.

cdr3_nt: TGTGCCAGCAGCGTAGAAGCGGGAGGAGGTACAGATACGCAGTATTTT; cdr3_aa: CASSVEAGGGTDTQYF; clone_size: NA; v_call: TRBV9; j_call: TRBJ2-3; d_call: TRBD2
cdr3_nt: TGTGCCAGCTCACCAGAGCGGACCCAGTACTTC; cdr3_aa: CASSPERTQYF; clone_size: NA; v_call: TRBV18; j_call: TRBJ2-5; d_call: NA
cdr3_nt: TGCGCCAGCAGCCAAGTCACAGGGACGAACACTGAAGCTTTCTTT; cdr3_aa: CASSQVTGTNTEAFF; clone_size: few; v_call: TRBV4-1; j_call: TRBJ1-1; d_call: NA
cdr3_nt: TGTGCCAGCAGTCTAGCCAGGGTGGAGACAGATACGCAGTATTTT; cdr3_aa: CASSLARVETDTQYF; clone_size: NA; v_call: TRBV7-9; j_call: TRBJ2-3; d_call: NA
cdr3_nt: TGTGCCAGCAGTTTATGGAGGGAAACAACAGGGGAGCAGTTCTTC; cdr3_aa: CASSLWRETTGEQFF; clone_size: NA; v_call: TRBV28; j_call: TRBJ2-1; d_call: NA
cdr3_nt: TGTGCCAGCAGTGTCCTTAGCACAGATACGCAGTATTTT; cdr3_aa: CASSVLSTDTQYF; clone_size: once; v_call: TRBV2; j_call: TRBJ2-3; d_call: NA
cdr3_nt: TGTGCCAGCAGCCCGTTTAGGGGAACCGGGGAGCTGTTTTTT; cdr3_aa: CASSPFRGTGELFF; clone_size: NA; v_call: TRBV7-9; j_call: TRBJ2-2; d_call: NA
cdr3_nt: TGTGCCAGCTCACGGACAGTGGGATACAATGAGCAGTTCTTC; cdr3_aa: CASSRTVGYNEQFF; clone_size: NA; v_call: TRBV18; j_call: TRBJ2-1; d_call: NA
cdr3_nt: TGCGCCAGCAGCCAGGGAACAGGCGGACTAGCGGGAGGGTACGAGCAGTACTTC; cdr3_aa: CASSQGTGGLAGGYEQYF; clone_size: NA; v_call: TRBV4-1; j_call: TRBJ2-7; d_call: TRBD2
cdr3_nt: TGTGCCAGCAGGGAAGCGGGTTCCTCCTACGAGCAGTACTTC; cdr3_aa: CASREAGSSYEQYF; clone_size: NA; v_call: TRBV6-5; j_call: TRBJ2-7; d_call: NA
cdr3_nt: TGCGCCAGCAGCTTGGTTCGGGGGGTCGTCACCGGGGAGCTGTTTTTT; cdr3_aa: CASSLVRGVVTGELFF; clone_size: NA; v_call: TRBV5-1; j_call: TRBJ2-2; d_call: TRBD2
cdr3_nt: TGTGCCAGCAGCCAAGAACCTAGCGGTCCCTACGAGCAGTACTTC; cdr3_aa: CASSQEPSGPYEQYF; clone_size: NA; v_call: TRBV4-2; j_call: TRBJ2-7; d_call: TRBD2
cdr3_nt: TGTGCCAGCAGCTTGGGTAGCGGGGGCTACAATGAGCAGTTCTTC; cdr3_aa: CASSLGSGGYNEQFF; clone_size: NA; v_call: TRBV13; j_call: TRBJ2-1; d_call: TRBD2
cdr3_nt: TGTGCTAGTGGTTTGGTACAAGGACGGGATACGCAGTATTTT; cdr3_aa: CASGLVQGRDTQYF; clone_size: once; v_call: TRBV12-5; j_call: TRBJ2-3; d_call: NA
cdr3_nt: TGTGCCTGGAGTTCCTTAGCGGGTGGGGGTGAGCAGTTCTTC; cdr3_aa: CAWSSLAGGGEQFF; clone_size: NA; v_call: TRBV30; j_call: TRBJ2-1; d_call: TRBD2
cdr3_nt: TGTGCCAGCAGGGGCAGCCACGATCTCAATCAGCCCCAGCATTTT; cdr3_aa: CASRGSHDLNQPQHF; clone_size: NA; v_call: TRBV2; j_call: TRBJ1-5; d_call: NA
cdr3_nt: TGTGCCAGCAGCTCGGGACTAGCGATGAACACCGGGGAGCTGTTTTTT; cdr3_aa: CASSSGLAMNTGELFF; clone_size: NA; v_call: TRBV7-3; j_call: TRBJ2-2; d_call: TRBD2
cdr3_nt: TGCGCCAGCTCCGGGACTAGCCGGAACAATGAGCAGTTCTTC; cdr3_aa: CASSGTSRNNEQFF; clone_size: NA; v_call: TRBV5-1; j_call: TRBJ2-1; d_call: TRBD2
cdr3_nt: TGCGCCAGCAGCCAAGAATTCCGGAATTCCTACGAGCAGTACTTC; cdr3_aa: CASSQEFRNSYEQYF; clone_size: NA; v_call: TRBV4-1; j_call: TRBJ2-7; d_call: NA
cdr3_nt: TGTGCCAGCAGCTTAGCGTTCACCGGGGAGCTGTTTTTT; cdr3_aa: CASSLAFTGELFF; clone_size: NA; v_call: TRBV7-2; j_call: TRBJ2-2; d_call: NA
cdr3_nt: TGCAGCTCCCGGGGGGGCACATCAGATACGCAGTATTTT; cdr3_aa: CSSRGGTSDTQYF; clone_size: NA; v_call: TRBV29-1; j_call: TRBJ2-3; d_call: TRBD2
cdr3_nt: TGTGCCAGCAGCTTAGATCGCTACAATCAAGAGCAGTACTTC; cdr3_aa: CASSLDRYNQEQYF; clone_size: NA; v_call: TRBV7-2; j_call: TRBJ2-7; d_call: NA
cdr3_nt: TGTGCCAGCAGTCCCCGGCAGCGTGAAAAACTGTTTTTT; cdr3_aa: CASSPRQREKLFF; clone_size: NA; v_call: TRBV28; j_call: TRBJ1-4; d_call: NA
cdr3_nt: TGTGCCAGTAGTATAGGAACCAGGAAGGATACGCAGTATTTT; cdr3_aa: CASSIGTRKDTQYF; clone_size: NA; v_call: TRBV19; j_call: TRBJ2-3; d_call: NA
cdr3_nt: TGTGCCACGGACAGGGACGGCAATCAGCCCCAGCATTTT; cdr3_aa: CATDRDGNQPQHF; clone_size: NA; v_call: TRBV10-3; j_call: TRBJ1-5; d_call: TRBD1
cdr3_nt: TGTGCCTGGGGATGGGCAGGGGACAATGAGCAGTTCTTC; cdr3_aa: CAWGWAGDNEQFF; clone_size: NA; v_call: TRBV30; j_call: TRBJ2-1; d_call: NA